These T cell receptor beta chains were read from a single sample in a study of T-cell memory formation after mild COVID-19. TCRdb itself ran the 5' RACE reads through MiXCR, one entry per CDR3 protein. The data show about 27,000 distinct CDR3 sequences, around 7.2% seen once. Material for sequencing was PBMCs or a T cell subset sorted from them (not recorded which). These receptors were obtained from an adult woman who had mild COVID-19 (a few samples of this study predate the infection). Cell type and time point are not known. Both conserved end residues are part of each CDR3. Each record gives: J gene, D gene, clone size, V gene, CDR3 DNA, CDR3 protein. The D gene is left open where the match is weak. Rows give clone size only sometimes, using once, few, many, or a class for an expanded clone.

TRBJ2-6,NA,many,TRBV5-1,TGCGCCAGCAGCAGGGGGACCGCCTCTGGGGCCAACGTCCTGACTTTC,CASSRGTASGANVLTF
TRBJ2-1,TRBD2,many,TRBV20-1,TGCAGTGCCCACAGCCACGGGACATCTTCTAGCGGGAAGTACAATGAGCAGTTCTTC,CSAHSHGTSSSGKYNEQFF
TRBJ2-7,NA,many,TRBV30,TGTGCCTGGAACAGGGGGGGCCCCTACGAGCAGTACTTC,CAWNRGGPYEQYF
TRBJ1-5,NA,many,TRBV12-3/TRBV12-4,TGTGCCAGCCTACAGACGACTGGGCCCCAGCATTTT,CASLQTTGPQHF
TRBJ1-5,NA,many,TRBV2,TGTGCCAGCACCTCGCAGATTAATCAGCCCCAGCATTTT,CASTSQINQPQHF
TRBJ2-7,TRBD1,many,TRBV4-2,TGTGCCAGCAGCCAAGAGGGACAGGGGGCTGAGGAGCAGTACTTC,CASSQEGQGAEEQYF
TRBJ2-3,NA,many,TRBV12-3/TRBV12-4,TGTGCCAGCAGTTTTTCGGGAAGAACGCAGTATTTT,CASSFSGRTQYF
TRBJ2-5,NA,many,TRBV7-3,TGTGCCAGCAGCTTAACACTCGGCGAGACCCAGTACTTC,CASSLTLGETQYF
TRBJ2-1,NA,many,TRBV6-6,TGTGCCAGCAGTTCGACAGGCGCTGAGCAGTTCTTC,CASSSTGAEQFF
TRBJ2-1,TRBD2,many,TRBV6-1,TGTGCCAGCAGTGGGACCGGGACTAGCGGACACAATGAGCAGTTCTTC,CASSGTGTSGHNEQFF
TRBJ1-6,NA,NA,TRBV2,TGTGCCAGCAGTGAAAGACCCTGGCGGGAGGCACCCCTCCACTTT,CASSERPWREAPLHF
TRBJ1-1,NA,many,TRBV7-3,TGTGCCAGCAGCTTCAGATGGGACACTGAAGCTTTCTTT,CASSFRWDTEAFF
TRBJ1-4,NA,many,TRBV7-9,TGTGCCAGCAGCTTAGATGGATTAAAGGAAAAACTGTTTTTT,CASSLDGLKEKLFF
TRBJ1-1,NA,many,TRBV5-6,TGTGCCAGCAGCCCCGGCTCAGGGATGAACACTGAAGCTTTCTTT,CASSPGSGMNTEAFF
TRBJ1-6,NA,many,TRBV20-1,TGCAGTGCTAGAATCCCGGGACCGGATAATTCACCCCTCCACTTT,CSARIPGPDNSPLHF
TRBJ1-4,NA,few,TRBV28,TGTGCCAGCAGTTTATCAGGGAGGGATGAAAAACTGTTTTTT,CASSLSGRDEKLFF
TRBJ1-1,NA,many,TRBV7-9,TGTGCCAGCAGCCGGACCCAGGGTGATGAAGCTTTCTTT,CASSRTQGDEAFF
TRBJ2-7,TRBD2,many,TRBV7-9,TGTGCCAGCAGCTTAGTCGGTAGCGGGAGGGCCAGCTACGAGCAGTACTTC,CASSLVGSGRASYEQYF
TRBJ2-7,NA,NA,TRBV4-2,TGTGCCAGCAGCCAAAACTGGCGGGGTTACGAGCAGTACTTC,CASSQNWRGYEQYF
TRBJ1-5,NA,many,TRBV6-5,TGTGCCAGCAGTGTACGGAGGGGGGGAGGGGGTCAGCCCCAGCATTTT,CASSVRRGGGGQPQHF
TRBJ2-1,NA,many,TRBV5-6,TGTGCCAGCAGCTTCTTGGCTAGCGACAATGAGCAGTTCTTC,CASSFLASDNEQFF
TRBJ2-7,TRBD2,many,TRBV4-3,TGCGCCAGCAGCCAAGAAGCTAGCGGGAACTACGAGCAGTACTTC,CASSQEASGNYEQYF
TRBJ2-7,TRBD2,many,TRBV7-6,TGTGCCAGCAGCTCGGGGCGGAGCGGGAGTATCTACGAGCAGTACTTC,CASSSGRSGSIYEQYF
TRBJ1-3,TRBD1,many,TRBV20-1,TGCAGTGCTATTCAGGGGGCAGCGGGAAACACCATATATTTT,CSAIQGAAGNTIYF
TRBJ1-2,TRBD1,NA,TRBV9,TGTGCCAGCAGCGTAGCTCCAGGGGGGAGAGATGGCTACACCTTC,CASSVAPGGRDGYTF
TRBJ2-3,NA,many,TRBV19,TGTGCCAGTAGTACCCGCGACACAGATACGCAGTATTTT,CASSTRDTDTQYF
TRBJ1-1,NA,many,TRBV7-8,TGTGCCAGCAGCCTAAGGGAGGGGAACACTGAAGCTTTCTTT,CASSLREGNTEAFF
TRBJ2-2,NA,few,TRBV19,TGTGCCAGTTCTAGGGAGGGGGCTTTCACCGGGGAGCTGTTTTTT,CASSREGAFTGELFF
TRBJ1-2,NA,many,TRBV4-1,TGCGCCAGCAGCCAAGAAGGACAGATCTATGGCTACACCTTC,CASSQEGQIYGYTF
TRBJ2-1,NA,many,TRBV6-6,TGTGCCAGCAGTTACAGCAGTTTGAGCTCCTACAATGAGCAGTTCTTC,CASSYSSLSSYNEQFF
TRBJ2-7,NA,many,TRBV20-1,TGCAGTGCTAGAACCGGGACAACCTACGAGCAGTACTTC,CSARTGTTYEQYF
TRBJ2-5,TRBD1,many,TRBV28,TGTGCCAGCAGTCCCCCGGGACAGGGGAAAGAGACCCAGTACTTC,CASSPPGQGKETQYF
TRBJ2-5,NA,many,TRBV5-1,TGCGCCAGCAGCTTCCTCAAATTTGACAGAAAACTCCATCGAGAAGAGACCCAGTACTTC,CASSFLKFDRKLHREETQYF
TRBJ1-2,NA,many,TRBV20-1,TGCAGTGCTAGAGTCGTTGAGGCAGGGAAATTTTATGGCTACACCTTC,CSARVVEAGKFYGYTF
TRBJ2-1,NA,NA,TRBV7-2,TGTGCCAGCAGCTTACACGGGAGTGGTGAGCAGTTCTTC,CASSLHGSGEQFF
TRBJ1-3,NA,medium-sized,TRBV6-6,TGTGCCAGCAGTCGGCAGGATACGATAGGTGGAAACACCATATATTTT,CASSRQDTIGGNTIYF
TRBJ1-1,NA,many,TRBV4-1,TGCGCCAGCAGCCAAGGGAAAGGATACACTGAAGCTTTCTTT,CASSQGKGYTEAFF